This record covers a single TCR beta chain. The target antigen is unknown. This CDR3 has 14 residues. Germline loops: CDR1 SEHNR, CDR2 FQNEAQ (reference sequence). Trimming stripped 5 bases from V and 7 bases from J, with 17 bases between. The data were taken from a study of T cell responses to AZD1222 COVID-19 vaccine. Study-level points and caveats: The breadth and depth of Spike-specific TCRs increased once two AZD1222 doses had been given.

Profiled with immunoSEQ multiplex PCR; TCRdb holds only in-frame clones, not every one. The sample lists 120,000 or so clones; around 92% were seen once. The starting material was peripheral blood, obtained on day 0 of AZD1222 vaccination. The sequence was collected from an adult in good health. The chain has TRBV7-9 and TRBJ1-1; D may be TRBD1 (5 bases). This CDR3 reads CASSRGETQGEAFF. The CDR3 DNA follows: TGTGCCAGCAGCCGAGGCGAGACGCAGGGTGAAGCTTTCTTT.